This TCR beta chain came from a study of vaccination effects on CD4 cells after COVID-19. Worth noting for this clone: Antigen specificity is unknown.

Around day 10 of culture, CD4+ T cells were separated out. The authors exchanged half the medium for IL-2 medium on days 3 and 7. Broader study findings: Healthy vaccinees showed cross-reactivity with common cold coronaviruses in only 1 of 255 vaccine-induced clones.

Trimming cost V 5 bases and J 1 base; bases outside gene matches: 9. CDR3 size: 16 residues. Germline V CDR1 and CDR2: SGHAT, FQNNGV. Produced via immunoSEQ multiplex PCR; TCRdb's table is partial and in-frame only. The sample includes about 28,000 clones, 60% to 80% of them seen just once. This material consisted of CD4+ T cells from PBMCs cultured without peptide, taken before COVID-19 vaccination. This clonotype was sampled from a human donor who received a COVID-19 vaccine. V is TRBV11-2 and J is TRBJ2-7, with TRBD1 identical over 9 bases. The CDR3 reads CASSLGGTGLSYEQYF. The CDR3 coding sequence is TGTGCCAGCAGCCTGGGGGGGACAGGGCTGTCCTACGAGCAGTACTTC.